This record looks at one TCR beta chain sequence and its context. What it recognizes is unknown. This record belongs to a study of T cell clones after liver transplantation. The overall study: TCRbeta sequencing after a pre-transplant mixed lymphocyte reaction identified graft-donor-reactive clones, later tracked in post-transplant blood.

The CDR3 spans 16 residues. Trimming removed 5 bases from V and 2 bases from J; junction bases left unmatched: 7. Germline CDR1 MDHEN, CDR2 SYDVKM. General study findings and limits: The donor-reactive repertoire was only partly measurable in a couple of subjects, lacking donor cells.

Repertoires were generated with immunoSEQ multiplex PCR, while TCRdb's copy carries only in-frame clones and drops some. The table has some 70,000 clones, about 80% seen once. This TCR was recovered from a human donor who received a liver transplant. Sequenced here: CD4+ T cells from blood, sampled before liver transplant. The J gene is TRBJ2-5, the V gene TRBV28; TRBD2 aligns across 11 bases. The CDR3, as DNA: TGTGCCAGCAGTCCCGGGACTAGCGGCTATCAAGAGACCCAGTACTTC. Protein sequence: CASSPGTSGYQETQYF.